The clone carrying this T cell receptor beta chain appeared a few times. No antigen is known for it. Naive CD4+ T cells were purified with Tregs depleted by CD25. Overall study findings and caveats: Tumor memory CD4+ T cell TCR gene usage was found to cluster with blood and lymph node memory CD4+ cells and with lymph node naive CD4+ cells. Tumor Tregs overlapped most with tumor, then blood, naive CD4+ cells.

After constant-region reverse-primer amplification, full-length variable regions underwent semi-nested PCR with Nested Universal Primer A. TCRdb called the 5' RACE reads again in MiXCR, with one record for every CDR3 protein. The sample consists of tens of thousands of distinct CDR3 sequences, 20% to 30% of them appearing once. Germline loops: CDR1 WSHSY, CDR2 SAAADI. The CDR3 sequence is 16 residues long. Trimming took 7 bases from V and 8 from J; bases not matched to a gene: 17. This chain links TRBV10-2 with TRBJ2-1, with 7 nucleotides matching TRBD2. Sequenced input: naive CD4+ T cells sorted from a lymph node. Subset specified: naive CD4+ T cells, CD4+CD45RA+CD25-. This clonotype was obtained from a female donor with breast cancer. CDR3 DNA sequence: TGCGCCAGCAAATTGATCCGGGAGGCAAGGGTCGATGAGCAGTTCTTC. As protein: CASKLIREARVDEQFF.